A selection of T cell receptor beta chains follows, all from one sample in a study of early T cells in non-severe SARS-CoV-2 infection. From the 5' RACE reads, TCRdb called clonotypes with MiXCR, one entry per CDR3 protein. Here the sample spans tens of thousands of distinct CDR3 sequences, about 14% being singletons. The specimen was whole blood. The receptors derive from an adult who was a healthcare worker with PCR-confirmed SARS-CoV-2 infection or an uninfected control (not recorded which). CDR3s leave out the opening cysteine and the closing phenylalanine or tryptophan. Clone size is shown for a subset of rows, as once, few, many or a class of expanded clone.

>TRBV28|-
ASSFRGHYQETQY
>TRBV2|many
ASSESTREQY
>TRBV7-9|many
ASSLKTLGQY
>TRBV20-1|-
SARGQLNEKLF
>TRBV12-3/TRBV12-4|-
ASSFNGNGAEQF
>TRBV29-1|few
SVDVGGAQETQY
>TRBV10-3|many
AISDRGSANEKLF
>TRBV20-1|few
SAGRGGNNEQF
>TRBV10-3|-
AISGLDIPTGELF
>TRBV5-1|-
ASRDKRGSLDEQY
>TRBV20-1|many
SARDLRQGDSYEQY
>TRBV20-1|-
SAPSGTYEQY
>TRBV9|-
ASSVLAGGLDTQY
>TRBV11-2|few
ASSPRGHDATNEKLF
>TRBV5-4|few
ASSPWETSTDTQY
>TRBV12-3/TRBV12-4|-
ASSRLDSYNEQF
>TRBV24-1|many
ATSDSSRALRGNGYT
>TRBV6-2/TRBV6-3|few
ASSYPLGGGAADTQY
>TRBV20-1|-
SAESGTGFQETQY
>TRBV7-9|few
ASSTMMREQY
>TRBV7-8|-
ASSFSEGTGELF
>TRBV7-9|few
ASSPSGTGVNTQY
>TRBV29-1|-
SVAWNRGTEAF
>TRBV2|many
ASRYGMGTEAF
>TRBV5-4|-
ASSFYAGGQETQY
>TRBV2|-
ASRVTGYT
>TRBV5-1|many
ASSGGQNMNTEAF